Following are 3 T cell receptor beta chains from one sample sequenced in a study of T cells in Graves' hyperthyroidism and ophthalmopathy. Amplification yielded TCR beta CDR3 regions, with RNA transcripts as the source. Using the HTBI primer set, a first-round RT-PCR was run on the TCR CDR3. TCRdb re-called the multiplex PCR reads with MiXCR, one entry per CDR3 protein. The repertoire includes about 380,000 distinct CDR3 sequences, around 18% of them detected once, and over 35% sits in the top ten. Sequenced sample: blood. All receptors come from a man between 18 and 35 years old with Graves' ophthalmopathy.

This chain joins TRBV10-3 and TRBJ2-2; 14 bases align to TRBD2. The CDR3 is 16 amino acids. Trimming cost V 11 bases and J 1 base; bases outside gene matches: 6. Germline assignment: CDR1 ENHRY and CDR2 SYGVKD. As DNA, the CDR3 is TGTGCCTCCCGAGGACTAGCGGGGGGGAACACCGGGGAGCTGTTTTTT. This translates into CASRGLAGGNTGELFF.

At least ten counts were recorded for this clonotype. The chain combines TRBV7-2 with TRBJ2-3; D may match TRBD1 or TRBD2 (5 bases each). The germline V and J ends were trimmed by 5 bases and 7 bases, with 13 bases remaining between them. The CDR3 is made up of 13 amino acids. Germline V gene sequence: CDR1 SGHTA, CDR2 FQGNSA. CDR3: CASSTGREYTQYF. Here the CDR3 DNA reads TGTGCCAGCAGCACGGGACGTGAATATACGCAGTATTTT.

This clonotype was observed at least ten times. The chain recombines TRBV2 with TRBJ1-1; tentative D call: TRBD1 (5 bases). CDR1 and CDR2 from the germline V gene are SNHLY and FYNNEI. V dropped 10 bases and J dropped 0 bases, with 9 bases sitting between them. This CDR3 contains 12 residues. CDR3 residues: CATGDLNTEAFF. CDR3 in DNA: TGTGCCACGGGGGATCTGAACACTGAAGCTTTCTTT.